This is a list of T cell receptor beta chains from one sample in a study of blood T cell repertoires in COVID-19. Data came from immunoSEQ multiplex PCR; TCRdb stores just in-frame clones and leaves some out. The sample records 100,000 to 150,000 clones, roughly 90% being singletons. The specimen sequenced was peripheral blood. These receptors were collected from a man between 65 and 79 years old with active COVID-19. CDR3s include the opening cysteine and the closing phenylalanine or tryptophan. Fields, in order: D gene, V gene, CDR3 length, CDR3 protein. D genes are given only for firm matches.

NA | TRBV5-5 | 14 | CASSLGQMNTEAFF
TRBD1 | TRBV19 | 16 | CASRGLDTYSNQPQHF
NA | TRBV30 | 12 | CAWSAPSQPQHF
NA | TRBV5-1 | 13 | CASSLAGNTEAFF
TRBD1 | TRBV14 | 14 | CASSPQGARYEQYF
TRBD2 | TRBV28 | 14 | CASMEAGAVYEQYF
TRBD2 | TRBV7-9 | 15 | CASSLASGRAGEQYF
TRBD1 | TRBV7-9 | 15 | CASSFGQGASDTQYF
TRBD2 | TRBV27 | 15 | CASSLTGGPGNEQFF
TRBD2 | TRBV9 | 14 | CASSRTSGTNEQFF
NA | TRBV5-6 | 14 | CASSAYRVGPEAFF
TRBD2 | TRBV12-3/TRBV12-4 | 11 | CASSRGGGEFF